These 4 T cell receptor beta chains were sequenced from one sample in a study of vaccination and CD4 T cells after COVID-19. Described time point: late sampling 161 to 241 days after vaccination in a few convalescent patients. The treatment: approximately 9-day PBMC culture with coronavirus spike peptide pools or control peptides (ViraFEST assay). At the Johns Hopkins FTIC core, DNA taken from cultured CD4+ T cells was sequenced by way of the Oncomine TCR Beta short-read assay. TCRdb re-called the PCR reads through MiXCR, storing one row per CDR3 protein. This table holds more than 20,000 distinct CDR3 sequences, around two fifths found once. These receptors lack a known antigen. This sample comprised CD4+ T cells from blood, cultured in vitro, obtained about 7 months after SARS-CoV-2 vaccination. The receptor set was obtained from a human donor who had recovered from COVID-19.

The chain combines TRBV7-9 with TRBJ2-3, with 7 positions matching TRBD1. V shed 5 bases, J shed 0 bases, and the junction held 5 bases outside the gene matches. There are 15 residues in the CDR3. CDR1 and CDR2 from the germline V gene are SEHNR and FQNEAQ (reference sequence). CDR3 bases: TGTGCCAGCAGCCCGGGACAGAGAAGCACAGATACGCAGTATTTT. Translating it yields CASSPGQRSTDTQYF.

This clonotype is labeled as medium-sized. For the CDR3, the DNA is TGCAGTGCTCCCGGACTAGCAGGCGAGACCCAGTACTTC. Amino acids: CSAPGLAGETQYF. The rearrangement links TRBV20-1 to TRBJ2-5; 8 nucleotides align to TRBD2. The V and J ends lost 5 bases and 5 bases, in that order; junction bases with no gene match: 7. The CDR3 runs 13 residues. CDR1 is DFQATT and CDR2 is SNEGSKA in the germline V gene (reference sequence).

The chain uses TRBV6-1 and TRBJ2-2, with a tentative D call TRBD2 (5 bases). Germline loops: CDR1 MNHNS, CDR2 SASEGT. This CDR3 has 14 residues. Trimming cost V 5 bases and J 3 bases, with 10 bases left between them. The CDR3 protein is CASSLRGYTGELFF. CDR3 nucleotides: TGTGCCAGCAGTCTACGGGGTTACACCGGGGAGCTGTTTTTT.

This chain joins TRBV7-2 and TRBJ2-7; D remains unclear. There are 15 residues in the CDR3. V dropped 0 bases and J dropped 6 bases, with 15 bases sitting between them. Germline loops: CDR1 SGHTA, CDR2 FQGNSA. CDR3 DNA sequence: TGTGCCAGCAGCTTAGCGCTGGGCCCGCTGGGCGAGCAGTACTTC. This codes for CASSLALGPLGEQYF. The full variable domain, completed using reference TRBV7-2 and TRBJ2-7, is GAGVSQSPSNKVTEKGKDVELRCDPISGHTALYWYRQSLGQGLEFLIYFQGNSAPDKSGLPSDRFSAERTGGSVSTLTIQRTQQEDSAVYLCASSLALGPLGEQYFGPGTRLTVT.